These 26 T cell receptor beta chains share one sample of origin, sequenced in a study of T cell responses to AZD1222 COVID-19 vaccine. Method: immunoSEQ multiplex PCR; TCRdb's copy keeps in-frame clones and lacks some. The sample has over 100,000 clones, around 87% seen once. The sample in question was peripheral blood, obtained on day 0 of AZD1222 vaccination. All receptors derive from an adult in good health.

The rearrangement joins TRBV7-2 to TRBJ2-3, with D perhaps TRBD1 or TRBD2 (5 bases each). Trimming left V 3 bases short and J 0 bases short, with 13 bases between. Germline loops: CDR1 SGHTA, CDR2 FQGNSA. The length of the CDR3 is 16 residues. The CDR3 DNA is TGTGCCAGCAGCTTTTTTGGGACGGAGAGCACAGATACGCAGTATTTT. Translating gives CASSFFGTESTDTQYF.

This chain joins TRBV3-1 (or the pseudogene TRBV3-2) and TRBJ2-1; no definite D call. The CDR3 runs 17 residues. V gave up 1 base and J gave up 2 bases, with 15 bases separating them. The V gene's germline CDR1 is LGHDT and CDR2 YNNKEL (reference sequence). In DNA, the CDR3 is TGTGCCAGCAGCCAAGGAACCGGACGAACTACCTACAATGAGCAGTTCTTC. Protein product: CASSQGTGRTTYNEQFF.

CDR3 DNA: TGTGCCAGCAGCCCAACCCTGGTGGAAAGCTCCTACAATGAGCAGTTCTTC. Translation gives CASSPTLVESSYNEQFF. The chain joins TRBV9 to TRBJ2-1; no firm D call. Trimming took off 4 bases at V and 0 bases at J, with 17 bases between the two ends. The CDR3 has 17 amino acids. The V gene's germline CDR1 is SGDLS and CDR2 YYNGEE.

The CDR3 sequence is CASTDRKYSNQPQHF. CDR3 nucleotide sequence: TGTGCCAGCACCGACCGGAAATATAGCAATCAGCCCCAGCATTTT. The chain is built from TRBV28 and TRBJ1-5; D gene unclear. Germline V CDR1 and CDR2: MDHEN, SYDVKM. This CDR3 has 15 amino acids. Trimming left V 7 bases short and J 0 bases short, with 13 bases between.

CDR3 sequence: CASSLSVLAGALTDTQYF. The CDR3 DNA reads as TGTGCCAGCAGCTTGTCCGTGCTAGCGGGGGCCCTCACAGATACGCAGTATTTT. V is TRBV5-4 and J is TRBJ2-3; 10 positions match TRBD2. The germline gives CDR1 SGHNT, CDR2 YYREEE (reference sequence). Trimming cost V 1 base and J 2 bases; bases outside gene matches: 10. CDR3 length equals 18 residues. The full variable domain, with the rest looked up from reference TRBV5-4 and TRBJ2-3, is ETGVTQSPTHLIKTRGQQVTLRCSSQSGHNTVSWYQQALGQGPQFIFQYYREEENGRGNFPPRFSGLQFPNYSSELNVNALELDDSALYLCASSLSVLAGALTDTQYFGPGTRLTVL.

This clone was seen a handful of times. This rearrangement joins TRBV6-2 or TRBV6-3 to TRBJ2-5; 10 bases match TRBD2. The CDR3 runs to 16 residues. The V gene end was trimmed by 4 bases and the J gene end by 2 bases; junction bases not matched to a gene: 7. The germline CDR1 and CDR2 sequences are MNHEY and SVGEGT. CDR3 DNA: TGTGCCAGCAGTTCTAGCGGGGGATCCGGTCAAGAGACCCAGTACTTC. Its protein is CASSSSGGSGQETQYF.

Concerning this clone: Germline and junction disagree at one end, which may indicate a read error. This chain joins TRBV4-2 and TRBJ2-7, with D possibly being TRBD1 or TRBD2 (7 bases each). The CDR3 totals 17 residues. The germline V gene encodes CDR1 LGHNA and CDR2 YNFKEQ. The CDR3 sequence is CASSQGEGAQDPYGQYF. DNA for the CDR3: TGTGCCAGCAGCCAAGGGGAGGGGGCACAGGATCCCTACGGGCAGTACTTC.

The rearrangement uses TRBV4-2 and TRBJ2-5; tentatively, D is TRBD2 (7 bases). The CDR3 extends over 16 amino acids. Germline lookup yields CDR1 LGHNA and CDR2 YNFKEQ. V was pared by 0 bases and J by 4 bases, with 15 bases between. The CDR3 nucleotides are TGTGCCAGCAGCCAAGACGGGGGGCGGGTTACAGAGACCCAGTACTTC. Its protein product is CASSQDGGRVTETQYF.

The gene calls are TRBV3-1 (or the pseudogene TRBV3-2) and TRBJ1-1; D ambiguous. Germline V gene sequence: CDR1 LGHDT, CDR2 YNNKEL (reference sequence). The CDR3 is made up of 11 amino acids. Between the trimmed V and J ends, which lost 1 base and 7 bases, there was a span of 4 bases. This chain's CDR3 is CASSQGSEAFF. The DNA of the CDR3 is TGTGCCAGCAGCCAAGGCAGTGAAGCTTTCTTT.

In its sample, this clone was seen once. The chain links TRBV20-1 to TRBJ1-1; 7 nucleotides line up with TRBD1. V gave up 5 bases and J gave up 8 bases; unmatched junction bases: 5. CDR1 DFQATT and CDR2 SNEGSKA come from the germline V gene (reference sequence). The CDR3 spans 11 residues. The CDR3 protein is CSAVDRVEAFF. CDR3 nucleotide sequence: TGCAGTGCTGTAGACAGGGTGGAAGCTTTCTTT.

This CDR3 is CSVYGTGGAYGYTF. The CDR3 nucleotides read TGCAGCGTCTACGGGACAGGGGGGGCCTATGGCTACACCTTC. The chain joins TRBV29-1 to TRBJ1-2, with 11 bases identical to TRBD1. Looked up from germline, CDR1 is SQVTM and CDR2 is ANQGSEA. This CDR3 contains 14 residues. V gave up 6 bases and J gave up 4 bases; unmatched junction bases: 7. The full variable domain, its missing parts supplied by reference TRBV29-1 and TRBJ1-2, is SAVISQKPSRDICQRGTSLTIQCQVDSQVTMMFWYRQQPGQSLTLIATANQGSEATYESGFVIDKFPISRPNLTFSTLTVSNMSPEDSSIYLCSVYGTGGAYGYTFGSGTRLTVV.

The chain uses TRBV6-2 or TRBV6-3 and TRBJ2-7; D is possibly TRBD1 (6 bases). Germline CDR1 MNHEY, CDR2 SVGEGT. Trimming removed 4 bases from V and 3 bases from J, with 19 bases in between. The CDR3 is 16 residues long. CDR3 sequence (DNA): TGTGCCAGCAGTTCCCCCGGGACAATCAAGAGCTACGAGCAGTACTTC. As protein: CASSSPGTIKSYEQYF.

This clone showed up just once. The CDR3 coding sequence is TGTGCCAGTAGTATTGGGATCAGCAATCAGCCCCAGCATTTT. Its protein is CASSIGISNQPQHF. The J gene is TRBJ1-5, the V gene TRBV19; D remains ambiguous. With 3 bases removed from V and 1 base from J, the gap between germline ends came to 7 bases. CDR1 LNHDA and CDR2 SQIVND come from the germline V gene (reference sequence). The CDR3 contains 14 residues.

The CDR3 spells CASSPSGTYSTDTQYF. The CDR3 DNA follows: TGTGCCAGCAGTCCCTCCGGGACATATAGCACAGATACGCAGTATTTT. This chain joins TRBV28 and TRBJ2-3; D is perhaps TRBD1 (6 bases). V was shortened by 5 bases and J by 0 bases, with 15 bases between the two germline ends. Germline CDR1 is MDHEN and CDR2 is SYDVKM. The CDR3 has 16 amino acids.

The chain links TRBV27 to TRBJ1-2, with D possibly TRBD1 on 5 matching bases. V was pared by 3 bases and J by 0 bases, with 11 bases between. CDR1 is MNHEY and CDR2 is SMNVEV in the germline V gene (reference sequence). There are 15 residues in the CDR3. The CDR3 sequence is CASSLAGGSNYGYTF. The CDR3 nucleotides read TGTGCCAGCAGTTTGGCCGGGGGGTCTAACTATGGCTACACCTTC.

The chain couples TRBV9 to TRBJ1-1; TRBD1 is a possible D gene (5 bases). V dropped 0 bases and J dropped 3 bases, with 12 bases sitting between them. This CDR3 is built from 15 residues. Per germline, CDR1 SGDLS and CDR2 YYNGEE. The CDR3 is CASSVGRGGDTEAFF. In nucleotides, the CDR3 is TGTGCCAGCAGCGTAGGTCGGGGAGGGGACACTGAAGCTTTCTTT.

This chain links TRBV7-3 with TRBJ2-1; D assignment may be TRBD1 or TRBD2 (6 bases each). The germline V gene encodes CDR1 SGHTA and CDR2 FQGTGA. There are 16 residues in the CDR3. Trimming shortened V by 1 base and J by 6 bases, and 16 bases separated the two germline ends. CDR3 in DNA: TGTGCCAGCAGCTTAATATCTCCGGGGGCCCCCAATGAGCAGTTCTTC. This sequence encodes CASSLISPGAPNEQFF.

The V and J genes are TRBV7-2 and TRBJ1-1, with D possibly TRBD1 on 5 matching bases. V was cut by 5 bases and J by 10 bases, with 32 bases left in between. Germline CDR1 is SGHTA and CDR2 is FQGNSA. The CDR3 is 18 residues long. The CDR3 nucleotides are TGTGCCAGCAGCCGTTCGCTTTTAACGACAGAGAACATCAAGGGAGCTTTCTTT. Translating gives CASSRSLLTTENIKGAFF.

This sequence joins TRBV12-3 or TRBV12-4 and TRBJ2-1; perhaps TRBD2 as D (6 bases). CDR3 length: 13 amino acids. Trimming pared 5 bases from V and 4 bases from J, leaving 9 bases between. CDR3 protein: CASSSGSYNEQFF. For the CDR3, the DNA is TGTGCCAGCAGTAGCGGGTCATACAATGAGCAGTTCTTC.

The chain uses TRBV7-3 and TRBJ1-3, with D unclear. CDR3 length: 14 residues. The germline V and J ends were trimmed by 3 bases and 0 bases, with 6 bases remaining between them. Per germline, CDR1 SGHTA and CDR2 FQGTGA. CDR3 protein: CASSLSYSGNTIYF. CDR3 DNA: TGTGCCAGCAGCTTGTCGTACTCTGGAAACACCATATATTTT.

V usage is TRBV5-6 and J usage is TRBJ2-2; D may match TRBD1 or TRBD2 (6 bases each). The germline V and J ends were trimmed by 4 bases and 5 bases, with 15 bases remaining between them. CDR1 SGHDT and CDR2 YYEEEE come from the germline V gene. The length of the CDR3 is 15 residues. The CDR3 spells CASSRVGGRTGELFF. As DNA, the CDR3 is TGTGCCAGCAGCCGTGTAGGGGGGCGGACCGGGGAGCTGTTTTTT.

The chain recombines TRBV27 with TRBJ1-1; D remains unclear. The CDR3 totals 14 residues. V lost 2 bases and J lost 2, with 9 bases in between. CDR1 is MNHEY, CDR2 SMNVEV, per germline (reference sequence). The CDR3: CASSLGQVNTEAFF. The CDR3, as DNA: TGTGCCAGCAGTTTAGGGCAGGTTAACACTGAAGCTTTCTTT.

The chain has TRBV9 and TRBJ1-2; 8 bases align to TRBD1. CDR1 and CDR2 from the germline V gene are SGDLS and YYNGEE. Trimming removed 6 bases from V and 5 bases from J; junction bases left unmatched: 15. The CDR3 extends over 16 amino acids. The CDR3, as DNA: TGTGCCAGCAACCCCGTCCTGGGACAGGCAGATTATGGCTACACCTTC. This gives the protein CASNPVLGQADYGYTF.

The rearrangement joins TRBV6-2 or TRBV6-3 to TRBJ2-1; D is ambiguous. The ends were cut back, 6 bases at V and 8 bases at J, with 11 bases in the middle. Germline V gene data show CDR1 as MNHEY and CDR2 as SVGEGT. This CDR3 comprises 12 residues. The CDR3 sequence is CASSPESDEQFF. CDR3 coding DNA: TGTGCCAGCAGCCCTGAGAGCGATGAGCAGTTCTTC.

This clone was recorded once. The chain links TRBV28 to TRBJ1-3; D gene uncertain. CDR1 MDHEN and CDR2 SYDVKM come from the germline V gene. The CDR3 covers 13 residues. V gave up 1 base and J gave up 7 bases, with 8 bases separating them. CDR3 in DNA: TGTGCCAGCAGTTTATCCCCCAAGAACACCATATATTTT. This encodes CASSLSPKNTIYF. The complete variable domain, with remaining parts taken from reference TRBV28 and TRBJ1-3, reads DVKVTQSSRYLVKRTGEKVFLECVQDMDHENMFWYRQDPGLGLRLIYFSYDVKMKEKGDIPEGYSVSREKKERFSLILESASTNQTSMYLCASSLSPKNTIYFGEGSWLTVV.

The genes are TRBV5-8 and TRBJ2-3; TRBD1 might be the D (6 bases). Trimming took off 1 base at V and 0 bases at J, with 9 bases between the two ends. There are 15 residues in the CDR3. Germline CDR1 is SGHTS and CDR2 is YDEGEE. CDR3 DNA sequence: TGTGCCAGCAGCTTGTTTCAGGGGAGCACAGATACGCAGTATTTT. It encodes CASSLFQGSTDTQYF. The full variable domain, completed using reference TRBV5-8 and TRBJ2-3, is EAGVTQSPTHLIKTRGQQATLRCSPISGHTSVYWYQQALGLGLQFLLWYDEGEERNRGNFPPRFSGRQFPNYSSELNVNALELEDSALYLCASSLFQGSTDTQYFGPGTRLTVL.